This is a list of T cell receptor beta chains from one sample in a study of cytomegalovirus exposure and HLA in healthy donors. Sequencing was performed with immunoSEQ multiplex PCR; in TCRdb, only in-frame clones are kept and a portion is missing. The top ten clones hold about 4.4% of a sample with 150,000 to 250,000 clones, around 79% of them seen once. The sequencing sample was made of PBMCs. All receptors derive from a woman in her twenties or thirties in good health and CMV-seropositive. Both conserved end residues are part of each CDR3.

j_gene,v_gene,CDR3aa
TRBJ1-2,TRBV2,CASSERDRPNYGYTF
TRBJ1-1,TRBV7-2,CASSPRGLEAFF
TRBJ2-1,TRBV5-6,CASSPGSGSYNEQFF
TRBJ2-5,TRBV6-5,CASSADSPETQYF
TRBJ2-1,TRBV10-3,CAIRDSMVVDEQFF
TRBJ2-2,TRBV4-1,CASSPPSTRTNTGELFF
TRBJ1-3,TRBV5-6,CASSPLARNFGGNTIYF
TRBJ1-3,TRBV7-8,CASSYGRGMGNTIYF
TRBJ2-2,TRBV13,CASTPLAGGPNTGELFF
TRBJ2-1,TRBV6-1,CASSEAGTGAYNEQFF
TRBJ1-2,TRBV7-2,CASSLGQGDYGYTF
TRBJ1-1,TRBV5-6,CASSWGTGSHGEAFF
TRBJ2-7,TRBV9,CASSPRIAGPYEQYF
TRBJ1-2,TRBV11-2,CASSEQGPNYGYTF
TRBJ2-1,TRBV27,CASSTGTGGVTHLSSYNEQFF
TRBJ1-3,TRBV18,CASSPEGFSGNTIYF
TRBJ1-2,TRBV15,CATSGDRGFYTF
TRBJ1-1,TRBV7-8,CASSLADSQEAFF
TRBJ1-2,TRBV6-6,CASSYSTANYGYTF
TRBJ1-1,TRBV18,CASSPPVDSEAFF
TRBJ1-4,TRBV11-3,CASSSGQGRKREKLFF
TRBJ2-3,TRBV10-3,CAITSRQESTDTQYF
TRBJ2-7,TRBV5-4,CASRLGLAGGKDYEQYF
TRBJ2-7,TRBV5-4,CASTPRGLAGGSGYEQYF
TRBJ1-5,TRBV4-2,CASSHIIAGDQPQHF
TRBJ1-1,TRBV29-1,CSVERGGTEAFF
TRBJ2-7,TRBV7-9,CASSLAPSDTYSYEQYF
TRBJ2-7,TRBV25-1,CASSEIGEQYF
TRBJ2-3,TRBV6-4,CASPGTSGGAAADTQYF
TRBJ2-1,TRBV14,CASSQESGGGSYNEQFF
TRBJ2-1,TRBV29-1,CSMGTPEQFF
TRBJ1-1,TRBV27,CASTTGGRNTEAFF
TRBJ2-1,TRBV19,CASSPRERGRGEQFF
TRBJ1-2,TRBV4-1,CASSRAVLGYYGYTF
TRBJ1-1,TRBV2,CASSRTEREIF
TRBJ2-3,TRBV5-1,CASSSLVRDPDTQYF
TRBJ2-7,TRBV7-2,CASSPKGTGTSEQYF
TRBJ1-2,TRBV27,CASSWSGTGGYGYTF
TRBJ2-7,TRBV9,CASSSGGYSYEQYF
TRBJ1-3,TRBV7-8,CASSLSHRGSGNTIYF
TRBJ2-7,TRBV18,CASSPPESYEQYF
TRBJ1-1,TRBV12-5,CASGLVLETFMNTEAFF
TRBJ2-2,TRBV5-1,CASSSLAGGANTGELFF
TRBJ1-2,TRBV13,CASSFGASLYGYTF
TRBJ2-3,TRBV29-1,CSVEARGAGPDTQYF
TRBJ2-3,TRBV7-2,CASSLVASGGGTDTQYF
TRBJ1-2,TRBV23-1,CASSQSNSRQGAYGYTF
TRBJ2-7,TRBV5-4,CASSGTSELEQYF
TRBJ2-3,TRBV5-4,CASSQAGNTDTQYF
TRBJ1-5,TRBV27,CASSGRSGNQPQHF
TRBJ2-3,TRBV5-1,CASSLGQMGTDTQYF
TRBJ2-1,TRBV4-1,CASSRAAGTGAEDEQFF